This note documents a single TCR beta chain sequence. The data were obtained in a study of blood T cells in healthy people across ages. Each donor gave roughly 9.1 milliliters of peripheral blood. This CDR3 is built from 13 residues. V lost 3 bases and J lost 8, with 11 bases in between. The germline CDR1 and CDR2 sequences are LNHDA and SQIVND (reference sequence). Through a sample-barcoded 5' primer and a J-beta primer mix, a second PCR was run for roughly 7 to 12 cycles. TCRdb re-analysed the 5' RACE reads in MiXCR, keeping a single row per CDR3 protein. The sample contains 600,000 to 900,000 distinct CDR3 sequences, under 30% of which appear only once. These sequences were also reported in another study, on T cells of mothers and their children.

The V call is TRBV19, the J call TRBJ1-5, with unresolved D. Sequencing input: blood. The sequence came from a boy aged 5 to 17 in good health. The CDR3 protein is CASSIGGREPQHF. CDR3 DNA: TGTGCCAGTAGTATCGGCGGTAGAGAGCCCCAGCATTTT.